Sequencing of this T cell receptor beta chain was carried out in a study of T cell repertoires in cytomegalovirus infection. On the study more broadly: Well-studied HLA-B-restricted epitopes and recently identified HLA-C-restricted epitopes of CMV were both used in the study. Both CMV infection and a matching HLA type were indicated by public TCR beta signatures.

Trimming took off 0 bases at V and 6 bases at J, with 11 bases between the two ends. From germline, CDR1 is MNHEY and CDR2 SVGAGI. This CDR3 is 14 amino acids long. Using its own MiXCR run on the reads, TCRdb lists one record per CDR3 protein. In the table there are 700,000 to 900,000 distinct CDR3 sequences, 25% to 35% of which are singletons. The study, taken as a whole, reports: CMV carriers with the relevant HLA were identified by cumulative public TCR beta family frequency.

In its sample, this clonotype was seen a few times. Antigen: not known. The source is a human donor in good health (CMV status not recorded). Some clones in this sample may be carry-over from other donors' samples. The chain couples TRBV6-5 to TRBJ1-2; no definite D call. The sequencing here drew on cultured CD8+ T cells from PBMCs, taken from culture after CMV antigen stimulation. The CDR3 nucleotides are TGTGCCAGCAGTTACTCGTCAGGAATTAATGGCTACACCTTC. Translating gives CASSYSSGINGYTF.